The 24 T cell receptor beta chains below all came from one sample that was sequenced in a study of blood T cell repertoires in COVID-19. Assay: immunoSEQ multiplex PCR; the TCRdb copy retains only in-frame clones and omits some. The sample lists about 250,000 clones, about 86% occurring once. The sequenced material came from peripheral blood. The receptors were sampled from a man at least 80 years old with acute or convalescent COVID-19.

The rearrangement joins TRBV7-3 to TRBJ2-5, with a tentative D call TRBD2 (5 bases). V was pared by 6 bases and J by 5 bases, with 13 bases between. Germline loops: CDR1 SGHTA, CDR2 FQGTGA. CDR3 length equals 13 residues. The CDR3 region has the DNA TGTGCCAGCAGTATAAGCGGAACGGAGACCCAGTACTTC. Translated: CASSISGTETQYF.

Notes on this clone: Sequence at one end of the junction differs from germline and may be a read error. CDR3 in DNA: TGTGCCAGTAGTTCTTCCTCCGGGACACATTCCAGCGAGCCGTACTTC. It is translated as CASSSSSGTHSSEPYF. The chain is built from TRBV19 and TRBJ2-7; tentatively, D is TRBD1 (6 bases). CDR3 length: 16 residues. Per the germline V gene, CDR1 is LNHDA and CDR2 is SQIVND (reference sequence).

The rearrangement links TRBV5-1 to TRBJ2-7, with 7 positions matching TRBD1. Germline values: CDR1 SGHRS, CDR2 YFSETQ. There are 15 residues in the CDR3. The V and J ends lost 0 bases and 0 bases, in that order; junction bases with no gene match: 3. CDR3 sequence reads: CASSLAAGGSYEQYF. The CDR3 DNA sequence: TGCGCCAGCAGCTTGGCCGCAGGGGGCTCCTACGAGCAGTACTTC.

V is TRBV2 and J is TRBJ1-5, with D tentatively TRBD1 (5 bases). V lost 6 bases to trimming and J lost 3 bases, with 12 bases between them. The CDR3 covers 14 residues. Germline V gene data show CDR1 as SNHLY and CDR2 as FYNNEI. CDR3 amino acids: CASRQDGDNQPQHF. In DNA, the CDR3 is TGTGCCAGCAGACAGGACGGCGACAATCAGCCCCAGCATTTT.

This chain joins TRBV11-2 and TRBJ2-5; weak D call: TRBD2 (5 bases). CDR1 SGHAT and CDR2 FQNNGV come from the germline V gene. Trimming shortened V by 3 bases and J by 5 bases, and 10 bases separated the two germline ends. The CDR3 consists of 13 residues. DNA of the CDR3: TGTGCCAGCAGCTTCGCTGGGGAGGAGACCCAGTACTTC. The encoded protein is CASSFAGEETQYF. The full variable domain, completed using reference TRBV11-2 and TRBJ2-5, is EAGVAQSPRYKIIEKRQSVAFWCNPISGHATLYWYQQILGQGPKLLIQFQNNGVVDDSQLPKDRFSAERLKGVDSTLKIQPAKLEDSAVYLCASSFAGEETQYFGPGTRLLVL.

The J gene is TRBJ2-3, the V gene TRBV6-1; 11 bases agree with TRBD1. Per the germline V gene, CDR1 is MNHNS and CDR2 is SASEGT. The V gene end was trimmed by 0 bases and the J gene end by 9 bases; junction bases not matched to a gene: 2. The CDR3 has 14 amino acids. Here the CDR3 reads CASSEAGQGDTQYF. As DNA, the CDR3 is TGTGCCAGCAGTGAAGCGGGACAGGGGGACACGCAGTATTTT.

CDR3 in amino acids: CASLRTAFPFSSYGYTF. Here the CDR3 DNA reads TGTGCCAGCTTACGAACAGCCTTTCCCTTCAGCTCCTATGGCTACACCTTC. The V gene is TRBV2, the J gene TRBJ1-2, with D unresolved. Trimming took 8 bases from V and 4 from J, leaving 26 bases between them. Per germline, CDR1 SNHLY and CDR2 FYNNEI. This CDR3 is 17 amino acids long. Full variable domain (missing parts from reference TRBV2 and TRBJ1-2): EPEVTQTPSHQVTQMGQEVILRCVPISNHLYFYWYRQILGQKVEFLVSFYNNEISEKSEIFDDQFSVERPDGSNFTLKIRSTKLEDSAMYFCASLRTAFPFSSYGYTFGSGTRLTVV.

The chain uses TRBV5-1 and TRBJ2-1; the match to TRBD2 covers 9 bases. This CDR3 contains 15 residues. Germline CDR1 SGHRS, CDR2 YFSETQ. Germline trimming cut 4 bases from V and 2 bases from J; bases unmatched to any gene: 4. The CDR3 is CASSRSGGTYNEQFF. CDR3 in DNA: TGCGCCAGCAGCCGAAGCGGGGGGACCTACAATGAGCAGTTCTTC.

This clone was seen more than once but under ten times. J is TRBJ2-7 and V is TRBV6-5, with TRBD2 matching over 7 bases. There are 15 residues in the CDR3. The V and J ends lost 2 bases and 2 bases, in that order; junction bases with no gene match: 6. Per the germline V gene, CDR1 is MNHEY and CDR2 is SVGAGI. The CDR3 DNA reads as TGTGCCAGCAGTTACGCCGCCCGGGGGGCCTACGAGCAGTACTTC. Translating it yields CASSYAARGAYEQYF.

This chain uses TRBV18 with TRBJ2-6; D uncertain. The CDR3 is 17 residues long. CDR1 and CDR2 from the germline V gene are KGHSH and LQKENI. Trimming stripped 3 bases from V and 0 bases from J, with 12 bases between. For the CDR3, the DNA is TGTGCCAGCTCACCTGCGGCGGTAGCCTCTGGGGCCAACGTCCTGACTTTC. Its translation: CASSPAAVASGANVLTF.

The genes are TRBV6-5 and TRBJ2-1, with D unclear. The CDR3 contains 11 residues. V lost 6 bases to trimming and J lost 8 bases, with 8 bases between them. Looked up from germline, CDR1 is MNHEY and CDR2 is SVGAGI. The DNA for the CDR3 is TGTGCCAGCAGGGCACGCCATGAGCAGTTCTTC. Amino acid sequence: CASRARHEQFF.

The chain couples TRBV5-1 to TRBJ2-3; 9 bases match TRBD2. The CDR3 contains 17 residues. V trimming: 6 bases; J trimming: 4 bases; junction bases outside the gene matches: 15. From germline, CDR1 is SGHRS and CDR2 YFSETQ. As DNA, the CDR3 is TGCGCCAGCACCAGTGGACTAGCGACTACTGGGGCAGATACGCAGTATTTT. Its translation is CASTSGLATTGADTQYF.

To note about this clone: A much larger clone is a single base away; this may be a read error. Other DNA sequences from this sample encode an identical CDR3 as well. The chain is built from TRBV27 and TRBJ2-1; 9 nucleotides line up with TRBD2. In germline, CDR1 is MNHEY, CDR2 SMNVEV (reference sequence). The CDR3 is made up of 15 amino acids. The V segment lost 10 bases and the J segment 8 bases; nucleotides outside the gene matches: 15. CDR3 sequence reads: CATAGGLGGGDEQFF. The CDR3 DNA sequence: TGTGCCACAGCGGGGGGACTAGGGGGGGGCGATGAGCAGTTCTTC.

This chain connects TRBV11-3 to TRBJ2-6, with TRBD1 as a possible D gene (6 bases). V was cut by 2 bases and J by 0 bases, with 14 bases left in between. Looked up from germline, CDR1 is SGHNT and CDR2 is YENEEA. The CDR3 length is 18 residues. CDR3 sequence (DNA): TGTGCCAGCAGCTTAAGAGGGACACCGAGCTCTGGGGCCAACGTCCTGACTTTC. Translated, it gives CASSLRGTPSSGANVLTF. Supplemented by reference TRBV11-3 and TRBJ2-6, the full variable domain reads EAGVVQSPRYKIIEKKQPVAFWCNPISGHNTLYWYLQNLGQGPELLIRYENEEAVDDSQLPKDRFSAERLKGVDSTLKIQPAELGDSAVYLCASSLRGTPSSGANVLTFGAGSRLTVL.

The chain joins TRBV19 to TRBJ2-3; maybe TRBD2 (6 bases). Per germline, CDR1 LNHDA and CDR2 SQIVND (reference sequence). Trimming pared 8 bases from V and 3 bases from J, leaving 15 bases between. The CDR3 runs to 14 residues. The CDR3 sequence: CASRGSGWTDTQYF. DNA for the CDR3: TGTGCCAGTCGGGGGAGTGGTTGGACAGATACGCAGTATTTT.

The rearrangement joins TRBV5-1 to TRBJ1-4; unclear D gene. Looked up from germline, CDR1 is SGHRS and CDR2 is YFSETQ. V was trimmed by 4 bases and J by 8 bases, leaving 15 bases between them. This CDR3 contains 14 residues. The CDR3 here is CASSLSGEREKLFF. For the CDR3, the DNA is TGCGCCAGCAGCCTGAGTGGGGAGAGGGAAAAACTGTTTTTT.

There are a few counts of this clone. The chain uses TRBV28 and TRBJ2-7; TRBD1 matches at 12 bases. This CDR3 contains 15 residues. Losses at the gene ends were 5 bases for V and 4 bases for J; bases not matched to a gene: 6. CDR1 MDHEN and CDR2 SYDVKM come from the germline V gene. As DNA, the CDR3 is TGTGCCAGCAGTGTGCTGGGACAGGGGGCGTACGAGCAGTACTTC. Its translation is CASSVLGQGAYEQYF.

CDR3 amino acids: CASSSPSGYQETQYF. CDR3 in DNA: TGCGCCAGCAGCTCCCCCTCGGGGTACCAAGAGACCCAGTACTTC. V gene TRBV5-1 combines with J gene TRBJ2-5, with a tentative D call TRBD2 (5 bases). Germline V gives CDR1 SGHRS, CDR2 YFSETQ. The length of the CDR3 is 15 residues. V was cut by 3 bases and J by 0 bases, with 12 bases left in between.

As regards this clone: Other nucleotide sequences from this sample produce the same CDR3. The chain employs TRBV6-5 and TRBJ1-5; D uncertain. CDR3 length: 14 amino acids. Germline V CDR1 and CDR2: MNHEY, SVGAGI. Trimming stripped 0 bases from V and 2 bases from J, with 5 bases between. The DNA for the CDR3 is TGTGCCAGCAGTTACTCGTCGGGCAATCAGCCCCAGCATTTT. Translation gives CASSYSSGNQPQHF.

This clone was counted once. The V call is TRBV2, the J call TRBJ1-3; TRBD1 is a possible D gene (5 bases). Trimming left V 7 bases short and J 4 bases short, with 14 bases between. CDR1 and CDR2 from the germline V gene are SNHLY and FYNNEI. The CDR3 length is 14 residues. The CDR3 region is CASTKDMTGNTIYF. CDR3 in DNA: TGTGCCAGCACTAAGGACATGACGGGAAACACCATATATTTT.

This clone was found once. This sequence joins TRBV27 and TRBJ2-3; D is possibly TRBD1 (6 bases). The germline CDR1 and CDR2 sequences are MNHEY and SMNVEV (reference sequence). This CDR3 contains 15 residues. The V gene lost 6 bases and the J gene lost 2 bases, with 15 bases spanning the gap. For the CDR3, the DNA is TGTGCCAGCAGGAGACGGACAGAGAACACAGATACGCAGTATTTT. This gives the protein CASRRRTENTDTQYF.

The rearrangement joins TRBV16 to TRBJ1-2; 7 bases are a match to TRBD1. Germline lookup yields CDR1 KGHSY and CDR2 FQNENV. This CDR3 has 14 amino acids. The junction had 5 bases not matched to a gene; V was cut back by 3 bases and J by 4 bases. The CDR3 sequence is CASSQSGTAYGYTF. DNA of the CDR3: TGTGCCAGCAGCCAGTCAGGGACAGCCTATGGCTACACCTTC.

The J gene is TRBJ1-1, the V gene TRBV28, with 8 bases aligning to TRBD1. The V gene's germline CDR1 is MDHEN and CDR2 SYDVKM. This CDR3 comprises 12 residues. The junction had 2 bases not matched to a gene; V was cut back by 5 bases and J by 6 bases. The CDR3 region is CASSPGGSEAFF. The CDR3, as DNA: TGTGCCAGCAGTCCAGGGGGCTCTGAAGCTTTCTTT.

The chain combines TRBV14 with TRBJ1-2; D is uncertain. CDR3 length: 14 residues. Germline CDR1 SGHDN, CDR2 FVKESK. The germline V and J ends were trimmed by 4 bases and 4 bases, with 13 bases remaining between them. The CDR3 region has the DNA TGTGCCAGCAGCCCAGCGGCACCGCGCTATGGCTACACCTTC. Its protein is CASSPAAPRYGYTF.